This T cell receptor beta chain was sequenced during a study of CD8 T cells in ankylosing spondylitis (dated by TCRdb to the late 2010s). As for the study more broadly: To find TCR variants linked to disease, the study profiled T cell receptor beta repertoires in ankylosing spondylitis patients and healthy donors. In total, the full study cohort was made up of nearly 110 healthy donors and approximately 27 ankylosing spondylitis patients. Samples of peripheral blood were taken, and for ankylosing spondylitis patients, synovial fluid was collected as well. Summary of the overall study and its limitations: Blood from ankylosing spondylitis patients appeared to be characterized by a TCR beta motif composed of about eight highly homologous amino acid variants. Significant enrichment of the disease-linked clones was reported in matched synovial fluid samples from ankylosing spondylitis patients. The disease-linked clones had a CD8+ phenotype and were found at relatively low frequencies in peripheral blood. Some motif variants were previously reported in synovial fluid and blood of reactive arthritis patients, suggesting common disease-initiation mechanisms.

Inclusive of the bounding cysteine and phenylalanine, the CDR3 is 11 residues long. Only CDR3 DNA remains: 33 bases, in frame from the first base. The CDR1 and CDR2 encoded by the germline V gene (reference sequence) are LGHDT and YNNKEL. V is cut by 3 bases and J by 12 bases, and the space between the germline ends is 11 bases. TCRdb names Illumina HiSeq 2500 as the instrument used. Quantitative 5'-RACE with molecular barcodes was the method used to prepare the TCR beta libraries. Concerning the study's data processing: A new computational method, built on a probabilistic model of VDJ rearrangement, was used to identify disease-linked TCR variants. The raw public reads went through TCRdb reprocessing: fastp at Q25, MiXCR clone calling, in-frame beta chains kept. Each CDR3 protein appears once, grouped with its most common genes and DNA. These V and J calls derive from TCRdb rather than the authors' analysis. The sample has 700,000 or so distinct CDR3 sequences on record, about 20% of them singletons. The ten largest make up around a fifth of the sample.

Points on this clonotype: Its antigen is unknown. Base qualities were left out, and no much larger clone turns up one base away.

What was sequenced was blood, either unsorted or a sorted T cell fraction (not recorded which). This chain is built from TRBV3-1 and TRBJ1-1; TRBD1 is a weak D gene call, 6 bases matching. This TCR derives from a male donor with ankylosing spondylitis. The CDR3 protein sequence reads: CASSQGGATFF. The base sequence is TGTGCCAGCAGCCAGGGGGGGGCGACTTTCTTT.